These 20 T cell receptor beta chains came from one sample sequenced in a study of shared clonotypes between healthy human individuals. Clones were read by immunoSEQ multiplex PCR, and TCRdb kept only the in-frame ones, dropping some. Here the sample spans over 2 million clones, around 92% being singletons. The material sequenced was naive CD4+ T cells from PBMCs. Noted subset: CD45RA+ positively selected. These receptors came from a man aged 18-30 years in good health. Some clones in this sample may be carry-over from other donors' samples.

Only one count was recorded for this clone. The rearrangement links TRBV21-1 to TRBJ1-4; the table's D call of TRBD1 was not tested on the DNA. TRBV21-1 is designated a pseudogene. This CDR3 contains 14 residues. The CDR3 here is CASRGRVPNEKLFF. In nucleotides, the CDR3 is TGTGCCAGCAGGGGCCGAGTCCCTAATGAAAAACTGTTTTTT.

This clone is a singleton in its sample. The V call is TRBV28, the J call TRBJ1-5; D unresolved. CDR3 length: 15 residues. The germline V gene encodes CDR1 MDHEN and CDR2 SYDVKM. Trimming stripped 6 bases from V and 2 bases from J, with 14 bases between. CDR3 coding DNA: TGTGCCAGCAGAGAGGTCCAGCGGCGCAATCAGCCCCAGCATTTT. Translated, it gives CASREVQRRNQPQHF.

The V call is TRBV30, the J call TRBJ1-6; 9 nucleotides line up with TRBD1. Germline V gene lookup returns CDR1 GTSNPN and CDR2 SVGIG (reference sequence). V gave up 3 bases and J gave up 8 bases; unmatched junction bases: 5. The CDR3 runs 14 residues. The DNA of the CDR3 is TGTGCCTGGAGCTGGGGACAGGGACATTCACCCCTCCACTTT. Amino acid sequence: CAWSWGQGHSPLHF. The full variable domain, in which reference TRBV30 and TRBJ1-6 provide the parts outside the CDR3, is SQTIHQWPATLVQPVGSPLSLECTVEGTSNPNLYWYRQAAGRGLQLLFYSVGIGQISSEVPQNLSASRPQDRQFILSSKKLLLSDSGFYLCAWSWGQGHSPLHFGNGTRLTVT.

V usage is TRBV7-9 and J usage is TRBJ2-7; D remains ambiguous. The CDR3 loop spans 14 amino acids. Germline CDR1 and CDR2: SEHNR and FQNEAQ (reference sequence). V lost 5 bases to trimming and J lost 6 bases, with 17 bases between them. Here the CDR3 reads CASSKEGRILEQYF. For the CDR3, the DNA is TGTGCCAGCAGCAAAGAAGGACGCATACTCGAGCAGTACTTC.

This clone was detected once. The chain links TRBV28 to TRBJ1-2; D unresolved. This CDR3 is built from 14 residues. Per the germline V gene, CDR1 is MDHEN and CDR2 is SYDVKM. The V end lost 6 bases, the J end lost 2 bases, and 13 bases lay between the germline ends. The CDR3 protein is CASRDRTGNYGYTF. The CDR3 region has the DNA TGTGCCAGCAGAGACCGGACGGGGAACTATGGCTACACCTTC.

The gene calls are TRBV5-1 and TRBJ2-4; D ambiguous. This CDR3 has 16 residues. V was shortened by 0 bases and J by 0 bases, with 10 bases between the two germline ends. The germline gives CDR1 SGHRS, CDR2 YFSETQ. The CDR3, as DNA: TGCGCCAGCAGCTTGGGAGGTCCTGTAGCCAAAAACATTCAGTACTTC. Its protein is CASSLGGPVAKNIQYF.

This rearrangement joins TRBV10-3 to TRBJ2-7; tentatively, D is TRBD2 (6 bases). The germline gives CDR1 ENHRY, CDR2 SYGVKD. Trimming pared 7 bases from V and 6 bases from J, leaving 19 bases between. This CDR3 comprises 14 residues. CDR3 sequence reads: CAITHDGSFGEQYF. CDR3 nucleotides: TGTGCCATCACCCATGACGGGAGTTTCGGCGAGCAGTACTTC.

The chain joins TRBV5-4 to TRBJ2-3; 7 bases are shared with TRBD2. Losses at the gene ends were 0 bases for V and 2 bases for J; bases not matched to a gene: 6. This CDR3 has 16 amino acids. Germline V lookup: CDR1 SGHNT, CDR2 YYREEE (reference sequence). The CDR3 sequence is CASSLGLAVLTDTQYF. In DNA, the CDR3 is TGTGCCAGCAGCTTGGGGCTAGCGGTGCTCACAGATACGCAGTATTTT.

The DNA of the CDR3 is TGTGCCAGCAGCCAAGTTTACAGGTACGAGCAGTACTTC. Amino acids: CASSQVYRYEQYF. The chain combines TRBV14 with TRBJ2-7; weak D call: TRBD1 (5 bases). V lost 1 base to trimming and J lost 4 bases, with 8 bases between them. The germline V gene has CDR1 SGHDN and CDR2 FVKESK. The CDR3 is made up of 13 amino acids.

The V call is TRBV9, the J call TRBJ2-7; 8 bases agree with TRBD2. Losses at the gene ends were 4 bases for V and 3 bases for J; bases not matched to a gene: 12. From germline, CDR1 is SGDLS and CDR2 YYNGEE. This CDR3 is 16 amino acids long. The CDR3 spells CASSPQAGLGGYEQYF. In nucleotides, the CDR3 is TGTGCCAGCAGCCCCCAGGCGGGACTAGGGGGCTACGAGCAGTACTTC.

The V call is TRBV28, the J call TRBJ1-2; 10 bases match TRBD1. The germline V gene has CDR1 MDHEN and CDR2 SYDVKM. The V gene end was trimmed by 4 bases and the J gene end by 8 bases; junction bases not matched to a gene: 7. The CDR3 has 14 residues. The CDR3 sequence: CASSSGTGVKGYTF. CDR3 DNA: TGTGCCAGCAGTTCTGGGACAGGGGTTAAGGGCTACACCTTC.

V and J are TRBV7-2 and TRBJ2-1, with D perhaps TRBD2 (5 bases). The CDR3 is 16 residues long. CDR1 SGHTA and CDR2 FQGNSA come from the germline V gene. Trimming took off 1 base at V and 5 bases at J, with 15 bases between the two ends. CDR3 nucleotides: TGTGCCAGCAGCTTAGGGTACCGGGGTCTGAACAATGAGCAGTTCTTC. Protein product: CASSLGYRGLNNEQFF.

The chain links TRBV6-1 to TRBJ2-5; possibly TRBD1 or TRBD2 for D (5 bases each). Trimming removed 4 bases at V and 3 bases at J, with 12 bases between. Germline V gives CDR1 MNHNS, CDR2 SASEGT. The CDR3 is 14 amino acids. The CDR3 reads CASSVSRGEETQYF. CDR3 DNA: TGTGCCAGCAGTGTAAGTCGAGGGGAAGAGACCCAGTACTTC.

This chain connects TRBV6-5 to TRBJ1-3; the D is unclear. This CDR3 contains 15 residues. Germline assignment: CDR1 MNHEY and CDR2 SVGAGI. Trimming shortened V by 3 bases and J by 0 bases, and 9 bases separated the two germline ends. CDR3 amino acids: CASSYNRRSGNTIYF. In DNA, the CDR3 is TGTGCCAGCAGTTATAACCGGCGCTCTGGAAACACCATATATTTT.

V and J are TRBV5-1 and TRBJ2-5, with D tentatively TRBD1 or TRBD2 (6 bases each). Trimming took off 7 bases at V and 4 bases at J, with 20 bases between the two ends. Germline CDR1 SGHRS, CDR2 YFSETQ. The CDR3 sequence is 15 residues long. The CDR3 is CASHPGASLGETQYF. DNA for the CDR3: TGCGCCAGCCATCCGGGGGCTTCTTTGGGAGAGACCCAGTACTTC.

The V gene is TRBV6-6, the J gene TRBJ1-1; 8 bases line up with TRBD1. The CDR3 totals 15 residues. The germline CDR1 and CDR2 sequences are MNHNY and SVGAGI (reference sequence). V lost 8 bases, J lost 0 bases, and 8 bases stayed unmatched. The CDR3 is CASRDRDRMNTEAFF. DNA for the CDR3: TGTGCCAGCCGCGACCGGGACAGGATGAACACTGAAGCTTTCTTT.

Of note for this clone: This same CDR3 is encoded by further DNA sequences in the sample. The J gene is TRBJ1-1, the V gene TRBV2; no firm D call. Germline CDR1 is SNHLY and CDR2 is FYNNEI. V was shortened by 7 bases and J by 5 bases, with 11 bases between the two germline ends. The CDR3 covers 12 residues. The CDR3 coding sequence is TGTGCCAGCATTAGGCGTGGGACTGAAGCTTTCTTT. Residues: CASIRRGTEAFF. The full variable domain, with the rest looked up from reference TRBV2 and TRBJ1-1, is EPEVTQTPSHQVTQMGQEVILRCVPISNHLYFYWYRQILGQKVEFLVSFYNNEISEKSEIFDDQFSVERPDGSNFTLKIRSTKLEDSAMYFCASIRRGTEAFFGQGTRLTVV.

In DNA form, the CDR3 reads TGTGCCTGGAGTGTATCCACACTGGGGCCCCAGCATTTT. Protein product: CAWSVSTLGPQHF. The V call is TRBV30, the J call TRBJ1-5; D not resolved. This CDR3 comprises 13 residues. The germline V and J ends were trimmed by 0 bases and 9 bases, with 12 bases remaining between them. Germline-derived CDR1 and CDR2 are GTSNPN and SVGIG (reference sequence).

The V and J genes are TRBV5-1 and TRBJ1-3, with 7 bases aligning to TRBD1. V shed 4 bases, J shed 0 bases, and the junction held 4 bases outside the gene matches. The CDR3 covers 15 residues. Germline V gene data show CDR1 as SGHRS and CDR2 as YFSETQ. CDR3 region: CASSPGQASGNTIYF. CDR3 nucleotides: TGCGCCAGCAGCCCTGGACAGGCCTCTGGAAACACCATATATTTT.

This clone turned up a few times. The V call is TRBV2, the J call TRBJ1-1; 9 bases are a match to TRBD1. After removal of 6 bases from V and 1 base from J, the junction contained 3 bases not matched to a gene. Germline V gene data show CDR1 as SNHLY and CDR2 as FYNNEI. The CDR3 contains 14 residues. In DNA, the CDR3 is TGTGCCAGCAGAGCGGACAGGGGGAACACTGAAGCTTTCTTT. Encoded protein: CASRADRGNTEAFF.